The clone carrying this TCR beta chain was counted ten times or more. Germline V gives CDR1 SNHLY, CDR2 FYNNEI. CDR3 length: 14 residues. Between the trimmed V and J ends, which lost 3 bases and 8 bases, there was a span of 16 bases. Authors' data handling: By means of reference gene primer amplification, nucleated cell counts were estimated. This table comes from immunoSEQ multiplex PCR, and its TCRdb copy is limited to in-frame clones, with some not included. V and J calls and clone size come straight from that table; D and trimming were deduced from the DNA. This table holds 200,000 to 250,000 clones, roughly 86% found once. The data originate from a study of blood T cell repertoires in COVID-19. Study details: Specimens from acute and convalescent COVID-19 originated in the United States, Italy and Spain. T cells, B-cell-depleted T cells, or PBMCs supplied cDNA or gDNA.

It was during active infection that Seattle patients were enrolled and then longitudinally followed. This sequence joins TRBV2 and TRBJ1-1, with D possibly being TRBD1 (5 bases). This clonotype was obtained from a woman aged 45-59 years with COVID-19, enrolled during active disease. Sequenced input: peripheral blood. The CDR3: CASSEEAGRIEAFF. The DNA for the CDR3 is TGTGCCAGCAGTGAGGAGGCAGGGAGGATAGAAGCTTTCTTT.